This T cell receptor (beta chain) is drawn from a study of CD8+ T cells in alopecia areata. As for this clone: The antigen is unknown.

Treatment noted: oral pan-JAK inhibitor, 5-10 mg twice daily. Findings of the study overall: Links between baseline CD8+ expansion and response need larger treated cohorts.

In each case, RNA was isolated and then reverse transcribed into cDNA as the sequencing template. Assay: immunoSEQ multiplex PCR; the TCRdb copy retains only in-frame clones and omits some. The sample records 190,000 or so clones, 55% to 70% being singletons. Source: CD4+ T cells sorted from blood, taken at week 24, from a patient treated with tofacitinib. The clonotype was recovered from a human donor with alopecia areata.

CDR3 sequence reads: CSAGQDSNTEAFF. The CDR3 DNA sequence: TGCAGCGCCGGACAGGACTCGAACACTGAAGCTTTCTTT. The rearrangement joins TRBV29-1 to TRBJ1-1; 7 bases agree with TRBD1. Germline V gene lookup returns CDR1 SQVTM and CDR2 ANQGSEA. J was trimmed by 1 base and V by 7 bases; bases with no gene match: 6. The CDR3 consists of 13 residues.